This TCR beta chain was documented in a study of early T cells in non-severe SARS-CoV-2 infection. This clonotype is medium-sized. TCRdb fed the 5' RACE reads into MiXCR, producing one record per CDR3 protein. The sample shows tens of thousands of distinct CDR3 sequences, almost 9% of them seen only once. CDR3 length: 15 residues. Germline V gene data show CDR1 as SEHNR and CDR2 as FQNEAQ (reference sequence). With V trimmed by 9 bases and J by 4 bases, 8 bases remained unmatched. The receptor's source is an adult who was a healthcare worker with PCR-confirmed SARS-CoV-2 infection or an uninfected control (not recorded which). V and J are TRBV7-9 and TRBJ2-3; 12 nucleotides align to TRBD1. Material: whole blood, obtained at baseline. As DNA, the CDR3 is TGTGCCAGTAACTGGGGACAGGGGGCCTCAGATACGCAGTATTTT. This codes for CASNWGQGASDTQYF.